The 19 T cell receptor beta chains listed next were all sequenced from one sample in a study of blood T cell repertoires in COVID-19. Profiled with immunoSEQ multiplex PCR; TCRdb holds only in-frame clones, not every one. The repertoire holds around 15,000 clones, with over 70% as singletons. Sequenced input: peripheral blood. These receptors all come from a woman aged 70-85 years with active COVID-19.

This clone was detected once. This chain connects TRBV28 to TRBJ2-7, with D tentatively TRBD1 (5 bases). The CDR3 totals 13 residues. Trimming cost V 4 bases and J 6 bases, with 13 bases left between them. In germline, CDR1 is MDHEN, CDR2 SYDVKM. The CDR3: CASSWGLFREQYF. The CDR3 nucleotides read TGTGCCAGCAGTTGGGGCCTTTTCCGCGAGCAGTACTTC.

The chain recombines TRBV23-1 with TRBJ1-4; TRBD1 agrees at 9 bases. TRBV23-1 is annotated as an ORF whose role is uncertain. V lost 10 bases and J lost 0; bases outside the gene matches: 15. The CDR3 sequence is 18 residues long. The DNA of the CDR3 is TGCGCCATCCACCGGGAGGAAGGACAGGGGACAACTAATGAAAAACTGTTTTTT. It encodes CAIHREEGQGTTNEKLFF.

The rearrangement joins TRBV7-2 to TRBJ1-3; tentative D call: TRBD1 (5 bases). V was pared by 4 bases and J by 0 bases, with 16 bases between. Germline V gene sequence: CDR1 SGHTA, CDR2 FQGNSA. CDR3 length: 17 residues. The CDR3 nucleotides read TGTGCCAGCAGCTCCCGGGACTTTCGACACTCTGGAAACACCATATATTTT. Translating it yields CASSSRDFRHSGNTIYF.

The genes are TRBV6-1 and TRBJ1-5; 8 bases are shared with TRBD1. In germline, CDR1 is MNHNS, CDR2 SASEGT. This CDR3 spans 14 amino acids. With 1 base clipped from V and 6 bases from J, the junction kept 2 bases outside the gene matches. This chain's CDR3 is CASSEETGAQPQHF. For the CDR3, the DNA is TGTGCCAGCAGTGAAGAGACAGGGGCTCAGCCCCAGCATTTT.

CDR3 DNA: TGTGCCAGCAGTTCCCTGGGGCGAAGTAAAGAGACCCAGTACTTC. Residues: CASSSLGRSKETQYF. V usage is TRBV28 and J usage is TRBJ2-5; TRBD1 might be the D (5 bases). Trimming took 4 bases from V and 3 from J, leaving 15 bases between them. The CDR3 spans 15 residues. Germline V gives CDR1 MDHEN, CDR2 SYDVKM.

The chain joins TRBV19 to TRBJ2-1; D gene ambiguous. CDR3 length: 15 residues. The germline V and J ends were trimmed by 1 base and 0 bases, with 7 bases remaining between them. Germline loops: CDR1 LNHDA, CDR2 SQIVND (reference sequence). CDR3 amino acids: CASSIAVSSYNEQFF. DNA for the CDR3: TGTGCCAGTAGTATAGCGGTTAGCTCCTACAATGAGCAGTTCTTC.

The V and J genes are TRBV6-2 or TRBV6-3 and TRBJ2-7; 11 bases map to TRBD2. Losses at the gene ends were 5 bases for V and 4 bases for J; bases not matched to a gene: 10. Per germline, CDR1 MNHEY and CDR2 SVGEGT. This CDR3 region has 16 residues. CDR3 DNA sequence: TGTGCCAGCAGTCGTCGGACTAGCGGGCTTCTTTACGAGCAGTACTTC. Its translation is CASSRRTSGLLYEQYF.

V is TRBV24-1 and J is TRBJ2-1; 10 nucleotides agree with TRBD2. CDR1 and CDR2 (germline): KGHDR, SFDVKD. This CDR3 is 17 amino acids long. V was clipped by 4 bases and J by 0 bases; unmatched bases: 5. The chain's CDR3 is CATSDPTSGLSYNEQFF. CDR3 nucleotides: TGTGCCACCAGTGACCCGACTAGCGGGCTCTCCTACAATGAGCAGTTCTTC.

The chain uses TRBV2 and TRBJ2-2; 10 bases are a match to TRBD2. V dropped 4 bases and J dropped 4; count of bases not matched to a gene: 15. The CDR3 has 19 residues. The germline V gene has CDR1 SNHLY and CDR2 FYNNEI. Here the CDR3 reads CASSVEQLAGLTGTGELFF. Written as DNA, the CDR3 is TGTGCCAGCAGTGTCGAACAACTAGCGGGGCTTACCGGCACCGGGGAGCTGTTTTTT.

The genes are TRBV7-2 and TRBJ2-3; D gene ambiguous. CDR3 length: 13 amino acids. The V and J ends lost 0 bases and 2 bases respectively, with 3 bases between them. Germline lookup yields CDR1 SGHTA and CDR2 FQGNSA. As DNA, the CDR3 is TGTGCCAGCAGCTTAGCCTACACAGATACGCAGTATTTT. Its protein product is CASSLAYTDTQYF.

The V call is TRBV9, the J call TRBJ2-3, with D possibly TRBD1 on 7 matching bases. The CDR3 has 11 amino acids. V gave up 9 bases and J gave up 4 bases, with 9 bases separating them. Germline CDR1 SGDLS, CDR2 YYNGEE. The CDR3 region has the DNA TGTGCCACAGGGGGGCCAGATACGCAGTATTTT. Its protein product is CATGGPDTQYF. The variable domain in full, completed from reference TRBV9 and TRBJ2-3, reads DSGVTQTPKHLITATGQRVTLRCSPRSGDLSVYWYQQSLDQGLQFLIQYYNGEERAKGNILERFSAQQFPDLHSELNLSSLELGDSALYFCATGGPDTQYFGPGTRLTVL.

The chain is built from TRBV9 and TRBJ2-2; 9 bases are shared with TRBD1. V trimming: 2 bases; J trimming: 4 bases; junction bases outside the gene matches: 6. Per the germline V gene, CDR1 is SGDLS and CDR2 is YYNGEE. The CDR3 extends over 16 amino acids. CDR3 bases: TGTGCCAGCAGCGTCCCTGGGACAGGGCTCACCGGGGAGCTGTTTTTT. Translation gives CASSVPGTGLTGELFF.

This clone was found a few times. The chain uses TRBV7-9 and TRBJ2-7; D unclear. CDR1 and CDR2 from the germline V gene are SEHNR and FQNEAQ (reference sequence). This CDR3 region has 14 residues. Between the trimmed V and J ends, which lost 3 bases and 0 bases, there was a span of 9 bases. Here the CDR3 reads CASSFSSGSYEQYF. The CDR3 DNA follows: TGTGCCAGCAGCTTTAGCAGTGGCTCCTACGAGCAGTACTTC.

The chain couples TRBV9 to TRBJ1-3, with 7 bases fitting TRBD1. The CDR3 consists of 16 residues. The germline gives CDR1 SGDLS, CDR2 YYNGEE. The ends lost 2 bases at V and 0 bases at J; junction bases unmatched: 5. The CDR3 nucleotides are TGTGCCAGCAGCGTTCAACAGGGGCCCTCTGGAAACACCATATATTTT. Amino acid sequence: CASSVQQGPSGNTIYF.

The chain links TRBV7-2 to TRBJ2-4; a possible D gene is TRBD2 (7 bases). The V end was cut by 3 bases, the J end by 5 bases, with 14 bases between. The CDR3 runs to 15 residues. Germline lookup yields CDR1 SGHTA and CDR2 FQGNSA. CDR3: CASSFVGGPENIQYF. The DNA for the CDR3 is TGTGCCAGCAGCTTCGTCGGGGGGCCGGAAAACATTCAGTACTTC. The full variable domain, its missing parts supplied by reference TRBV7-2 and TRBJ2-4, is GAGVSQSPSNKVTEKGKDVELRCDPISGHTALYWYRQSLGQGLEFLIYFQGNSAPDKSGLPSDRFSAERTGGSVSTLTIQRTQQEDSAVYLCASSFVGGPENIQYFGAGTRLSVL.

The V and J genes are TRBV10-2 and TRBJ2-1; 9 nucleotides agree with TRBD1. V shed 3 bases and J 5 bases; nucleotides not matched to a gene: 5. Per germline, CDR1 WSHSY and CDR2 SAAADI. The CDR3 length is 15 residues. As DNA, the CDR3 is TGCGCCAGCAGTGAATGGACAGGGGTCAACAATGAGCAGTTCTTC. This translates into CASSEWTGVNNEQFF.

The J gene is TRBJ1-1, the V gene TRBV29-1; TRBD1 matches 7 bases. The CDR3 covers 15 residues. V gave up 1 base and J gave up 4 bases; unmatched junction bases: 9. Looked up from germline, CDR1 is SQVTM and CDR2 is ANQGSEA. The CDR3 protein is CSVEGGTSGGTEAFF. DNA for the CDR3: TGCAGCGTTGAAGGGGGCACATCAGGGGGCACTGAAGCTTTCTTT.

The chain uses TRBV2 and TRBJ1-2; TRBD1 matches 8 bases. Germline loops: CDR1 SNHLY, CDR2 FYNNEI. Trimming removed 4 bases from V and 2 bases from J; junction bases left unmatched: 6. CDR3 length equals 15 residues. The CDR3 DNA follows: TGTGCCAGCAGTGCTTGGACAGGGAAAAACTATGGCTACACCTTC. It encodes CASSAWTGKNYGYTF.

The V gene is TRBV12-1, the J gene TRBJ2-3; TRBD2, the table's D call, was not compared with the DNA. TRBV12-1 is shown as a pseudogene. The CDR3 loop spans 17 amino acids. CDR3 DNA sequence: TGTGCCAGCAGCACATTACTAGCGGGAGGAGGGGGAGATACGCAGTATTTT. Its translation: CASSTLLAGGGGDTQYF.